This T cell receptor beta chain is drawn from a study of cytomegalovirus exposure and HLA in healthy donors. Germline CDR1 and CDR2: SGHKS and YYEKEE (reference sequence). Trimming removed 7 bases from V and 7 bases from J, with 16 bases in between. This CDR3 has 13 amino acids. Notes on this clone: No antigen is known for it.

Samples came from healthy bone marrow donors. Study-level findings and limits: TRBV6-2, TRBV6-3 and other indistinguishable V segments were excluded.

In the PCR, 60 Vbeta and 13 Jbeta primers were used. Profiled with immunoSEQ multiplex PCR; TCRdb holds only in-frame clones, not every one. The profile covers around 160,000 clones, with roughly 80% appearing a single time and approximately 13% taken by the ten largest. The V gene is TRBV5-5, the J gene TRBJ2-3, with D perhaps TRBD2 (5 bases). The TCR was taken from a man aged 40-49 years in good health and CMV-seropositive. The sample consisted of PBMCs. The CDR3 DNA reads TGTGCCAGCCGTCTGGGGAGCGAATATACGCAGTATTTT. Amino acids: CASRLGSEYTQYF.